Below, one TCR beta chain is given with its context. This record belongs to a study of CD8 T cells in Susac syndrome. This CDR3 comprises 14 residues. The germline V gene has CDR1 SGHAT and CDR2 FQNNGV. V shed 5 bases and J shed 0 bases, with 10 bases lying between them. cDNA came from about 0.51 to 1 ug RNA primed by random hexamers. A multiplex approach, immunoSEQ multiplex PCR, amplified TCR beta CDR3 across 54 Vbeta and 13 Jbeta. TCRdb passed the immunoSEQ multiplex PCR reads through MiXCR, listing each CDR3 protein once. The table has approximately 230,000 distinct CDR3 sequences, over 85% seen once. The sequenced target, TCR beta, came from blood CD8+ and CD4+ T cells. FACS enriched CD8+ TEMRA cells, while bulk CD8+ and CD4+ were negatively isolated.

This clonotype was obtained from a human donor with multiple sclerosis. This chain connects TRBV11-2 to TRBJ1-1; no reliable D call. The sample comprised CD4+ T cells from PBMCs. The CDR3 nucleotides are TGTGCCAGCAGCCCCCCGGGGATGAACACTGAAGCTTTCTTT. Translated: CASSPPGMNTEAFF.